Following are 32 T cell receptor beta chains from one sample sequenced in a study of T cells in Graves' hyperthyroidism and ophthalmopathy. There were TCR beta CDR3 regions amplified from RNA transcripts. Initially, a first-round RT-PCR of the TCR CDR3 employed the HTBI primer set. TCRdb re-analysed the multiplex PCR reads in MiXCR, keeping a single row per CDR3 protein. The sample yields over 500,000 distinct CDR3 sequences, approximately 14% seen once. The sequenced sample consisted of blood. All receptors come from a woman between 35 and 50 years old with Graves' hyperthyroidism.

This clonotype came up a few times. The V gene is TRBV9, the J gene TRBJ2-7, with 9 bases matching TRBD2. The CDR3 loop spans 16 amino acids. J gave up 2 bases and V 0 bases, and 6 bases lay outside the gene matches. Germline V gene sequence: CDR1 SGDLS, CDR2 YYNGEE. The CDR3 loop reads CASSVGLAGLTYEQYF. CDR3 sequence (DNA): TGTGCCAGCAGCGTAGGGCTAGCGGGACTCACCTACGAGCAGTACTTC.

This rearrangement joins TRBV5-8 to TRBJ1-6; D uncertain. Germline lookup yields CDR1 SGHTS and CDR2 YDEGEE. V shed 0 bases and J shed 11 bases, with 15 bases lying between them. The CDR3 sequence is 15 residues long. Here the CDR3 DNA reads TGTGCCAGCAGCTTGGGACCGCCATACGGGGCACCCCTCCACTTT. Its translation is CASSLGPPYGAPLHF.

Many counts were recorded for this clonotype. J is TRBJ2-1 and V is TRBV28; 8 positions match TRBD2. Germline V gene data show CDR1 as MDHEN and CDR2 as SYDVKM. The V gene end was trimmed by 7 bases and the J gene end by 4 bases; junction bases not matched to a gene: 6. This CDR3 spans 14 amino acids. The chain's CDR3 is CASTIAGFYNEQFF. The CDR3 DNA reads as TGTGCCAGCACCATAGCGGGGTTTTACAATGAGCAGTTCTTC.

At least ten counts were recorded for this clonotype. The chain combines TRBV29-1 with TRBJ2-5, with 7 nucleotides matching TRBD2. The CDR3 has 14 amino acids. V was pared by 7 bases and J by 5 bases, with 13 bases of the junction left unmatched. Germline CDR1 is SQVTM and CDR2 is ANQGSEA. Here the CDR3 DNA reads TGCAGCGCCCCCGATCGGACTAGGGGCGAGACCCAGTACTTC. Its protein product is CSAPDRTRGETQYF.

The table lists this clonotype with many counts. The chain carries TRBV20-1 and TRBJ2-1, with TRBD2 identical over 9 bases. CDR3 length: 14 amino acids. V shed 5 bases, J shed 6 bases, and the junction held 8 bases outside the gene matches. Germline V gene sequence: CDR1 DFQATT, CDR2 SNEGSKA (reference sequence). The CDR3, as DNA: TGCAGTGCTGTAGCGGGAGAGCGGGTCAATGAGCAGTTCTTC. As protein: CSAVAGERVNEQFF.

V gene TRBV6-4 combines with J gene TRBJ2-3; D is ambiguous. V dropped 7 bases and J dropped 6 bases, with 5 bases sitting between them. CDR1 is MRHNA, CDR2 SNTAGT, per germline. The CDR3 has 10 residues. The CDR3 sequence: CASKVDTQYF. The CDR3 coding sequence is TGTGCCAGCAAGGTGGATACGCAGTATTTT.

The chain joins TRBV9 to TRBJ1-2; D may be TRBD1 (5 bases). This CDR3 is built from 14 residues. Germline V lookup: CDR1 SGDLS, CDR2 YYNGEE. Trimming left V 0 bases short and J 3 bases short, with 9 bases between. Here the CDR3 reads CASSVAGGDYGYTF. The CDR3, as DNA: TGTGCCAGCAGCGTAGCGGGAGGGGACTATGGCTACACCTTC.

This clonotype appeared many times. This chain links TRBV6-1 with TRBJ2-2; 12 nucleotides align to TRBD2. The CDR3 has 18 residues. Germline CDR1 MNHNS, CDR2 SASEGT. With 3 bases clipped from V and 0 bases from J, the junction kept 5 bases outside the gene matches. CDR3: CASSDLAGGPSNTGELFF. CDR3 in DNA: TGTGCCAGCAGTGACCTAGCGGGAGGGCCATCGAACACCGGGGAGCTGTTTTTT.

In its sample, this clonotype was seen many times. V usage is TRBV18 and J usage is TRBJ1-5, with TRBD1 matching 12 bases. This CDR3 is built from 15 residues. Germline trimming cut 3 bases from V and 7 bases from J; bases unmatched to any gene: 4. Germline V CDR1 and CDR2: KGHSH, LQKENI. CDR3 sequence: CASSPQGQGAQPQHF. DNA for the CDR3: TGTGCCAGCTCACCTCAGGGACAGGGGGCCCAGCCCCAGCATTTT.

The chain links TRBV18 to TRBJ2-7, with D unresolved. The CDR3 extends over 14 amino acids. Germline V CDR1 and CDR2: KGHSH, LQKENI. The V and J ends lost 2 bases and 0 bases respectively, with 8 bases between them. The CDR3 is CASSPWPSSYEQYF. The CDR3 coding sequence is TGTGCCAGCTCACCATGGCCTAGCTCCTACGAGCAGTACTTC.

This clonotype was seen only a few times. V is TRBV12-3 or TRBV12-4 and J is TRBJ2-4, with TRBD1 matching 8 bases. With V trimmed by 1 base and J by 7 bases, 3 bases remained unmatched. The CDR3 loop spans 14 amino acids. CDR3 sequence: CASSLGTGRNIQYF. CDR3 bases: TGTGCCAGCAGTTTAGGGACAGGGAGGAACATTCAGTACTTC.

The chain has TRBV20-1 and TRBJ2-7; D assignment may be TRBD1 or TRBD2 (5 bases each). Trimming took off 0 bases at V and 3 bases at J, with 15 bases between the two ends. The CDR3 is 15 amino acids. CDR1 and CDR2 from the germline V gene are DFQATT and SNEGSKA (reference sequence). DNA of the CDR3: TGCAGTGCTAGAGATCGGGGCAGGGCTCTCTACGAGCAGTACTTC. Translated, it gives CSARDRGRALYEQYF.

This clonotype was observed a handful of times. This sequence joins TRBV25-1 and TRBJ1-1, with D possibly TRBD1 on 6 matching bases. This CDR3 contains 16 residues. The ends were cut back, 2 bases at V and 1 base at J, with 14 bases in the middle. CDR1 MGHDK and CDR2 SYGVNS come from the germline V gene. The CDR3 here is CASSEQGQLPNTEAFF. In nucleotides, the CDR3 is TGTGCCAGCAGTGAACAAGGACAGCTGCCGAACACTGAAGCTTTCTTT.

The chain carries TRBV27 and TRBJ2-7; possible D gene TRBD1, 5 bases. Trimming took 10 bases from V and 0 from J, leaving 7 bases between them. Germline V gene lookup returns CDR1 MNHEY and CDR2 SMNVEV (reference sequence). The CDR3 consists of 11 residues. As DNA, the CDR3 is TGTGCCACCCAGGGCTCCTACGAGCAGTACTTC. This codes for CATQGSYEQYF.

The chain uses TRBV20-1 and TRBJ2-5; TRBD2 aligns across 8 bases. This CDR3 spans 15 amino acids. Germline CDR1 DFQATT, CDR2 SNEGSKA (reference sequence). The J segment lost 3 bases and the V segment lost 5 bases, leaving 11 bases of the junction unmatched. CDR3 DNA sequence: TGCAGTGCTCCCAAACGACGGACTAGCAAAGAGACCCAGTACTTC. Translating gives CSAPKRRTSKETQYF.

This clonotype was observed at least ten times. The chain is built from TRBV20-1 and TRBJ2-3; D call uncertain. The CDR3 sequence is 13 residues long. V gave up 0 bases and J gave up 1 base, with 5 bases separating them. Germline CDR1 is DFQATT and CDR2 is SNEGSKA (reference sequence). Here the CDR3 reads CSARELGTDTQYF. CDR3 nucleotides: TGCAGTGCTAGAGAACTGGGCACAGATACGCAGTATTTT.

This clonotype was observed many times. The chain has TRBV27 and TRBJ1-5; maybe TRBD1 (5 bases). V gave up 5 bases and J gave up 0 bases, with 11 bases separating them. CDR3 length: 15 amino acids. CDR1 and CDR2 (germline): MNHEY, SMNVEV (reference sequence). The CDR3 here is CASSPGAYSNQPQHF. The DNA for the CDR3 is TGTGCCAGCAGTCCCGGGGCATATAGCAATCAGCCCCAGCATTTT.

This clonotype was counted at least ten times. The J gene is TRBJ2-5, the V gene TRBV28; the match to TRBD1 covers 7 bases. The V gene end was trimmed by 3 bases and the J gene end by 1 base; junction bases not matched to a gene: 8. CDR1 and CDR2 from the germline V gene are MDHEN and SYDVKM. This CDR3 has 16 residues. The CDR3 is CASSFPQGQPQETQYF. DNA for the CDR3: TGTGCCAGCAGTTTCCCCCAGGGACAGCCCCAAGAGACCCAGTACTTC.

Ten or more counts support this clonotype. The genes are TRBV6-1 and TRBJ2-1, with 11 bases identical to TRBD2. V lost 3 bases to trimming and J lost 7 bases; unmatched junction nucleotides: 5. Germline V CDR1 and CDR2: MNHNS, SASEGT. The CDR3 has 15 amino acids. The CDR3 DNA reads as TGTGCCAGCAGTGATTCTAGCGGGGGGTGGAATGAGCAGTTCTTC. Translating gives CASSDSSGGWNEQFF.

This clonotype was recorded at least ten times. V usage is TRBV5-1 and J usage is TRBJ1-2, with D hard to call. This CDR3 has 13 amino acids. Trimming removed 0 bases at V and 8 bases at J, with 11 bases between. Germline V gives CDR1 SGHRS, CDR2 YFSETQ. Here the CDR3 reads CASSLDRVSGYTF. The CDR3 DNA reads TGCGCCAGCAGCTTGGACCGGGTCAGCGGCTACACCTTC.

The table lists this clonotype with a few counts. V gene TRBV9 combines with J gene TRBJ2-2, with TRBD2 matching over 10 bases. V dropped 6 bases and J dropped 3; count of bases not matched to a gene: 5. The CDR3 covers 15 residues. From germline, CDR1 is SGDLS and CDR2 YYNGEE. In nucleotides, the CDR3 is TGTGCCAGCACCATCGGACTAGCGGACACCGGGGAGCTGTTTTTT. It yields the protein CASTIGLADTGELFF.

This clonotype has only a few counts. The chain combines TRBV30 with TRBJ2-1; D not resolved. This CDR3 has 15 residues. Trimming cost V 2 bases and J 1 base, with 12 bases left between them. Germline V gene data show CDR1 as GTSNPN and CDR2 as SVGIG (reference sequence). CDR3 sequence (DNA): TGTGCCTGGAGTCGGCCCGCGAATTCCTACAATGAGCAGTTCTTC. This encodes CAWSRPANSYNEQFF.

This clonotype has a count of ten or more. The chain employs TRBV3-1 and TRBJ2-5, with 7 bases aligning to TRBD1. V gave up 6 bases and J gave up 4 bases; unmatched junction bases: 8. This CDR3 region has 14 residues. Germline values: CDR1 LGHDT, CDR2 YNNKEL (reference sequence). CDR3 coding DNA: TGTGCCAGCAGGGGTATTTCAGGGGGAGAGACCCAGTACTTC. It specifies CASRGISGGETQYF.

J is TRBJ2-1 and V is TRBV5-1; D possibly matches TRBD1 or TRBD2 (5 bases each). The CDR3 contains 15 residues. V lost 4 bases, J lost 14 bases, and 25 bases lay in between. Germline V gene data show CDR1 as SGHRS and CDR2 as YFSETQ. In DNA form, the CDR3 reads TGCGCCAGCAGCCCCGTACGCCTAGCCCAAAGAGGGGAGTTCTTC. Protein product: CASSPVRLAQRGEFF.

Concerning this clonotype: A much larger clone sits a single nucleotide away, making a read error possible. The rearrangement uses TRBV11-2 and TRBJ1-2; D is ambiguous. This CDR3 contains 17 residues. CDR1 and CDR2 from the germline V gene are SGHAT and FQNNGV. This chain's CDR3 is CAGSLSWGMERDYGYTF. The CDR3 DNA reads TGTGCCGGCAGCTTATCTTGGGGAATGGAGAGGGACTATGGCTACACCTTC.

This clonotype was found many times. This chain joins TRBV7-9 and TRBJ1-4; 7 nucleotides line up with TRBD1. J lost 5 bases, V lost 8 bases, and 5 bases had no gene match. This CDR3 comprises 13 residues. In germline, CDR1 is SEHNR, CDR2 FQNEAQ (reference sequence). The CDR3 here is CASQGRGNEKLFF. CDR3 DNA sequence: TGTGCCAGCCAGGGCAGGGGGAATGAAAAACTGTTTTTT. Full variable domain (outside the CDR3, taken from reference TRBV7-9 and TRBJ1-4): DTGVSQNPRHKITKRGQNVTFRCDPISEHNRLYWYRQTLGQGPEFLTYFQNEAQLEKSRLLSDRFSAERPKGSFSTLEIQRTEQGDSAMYLCASQGRGNEKLFFGSGTQLSVL.

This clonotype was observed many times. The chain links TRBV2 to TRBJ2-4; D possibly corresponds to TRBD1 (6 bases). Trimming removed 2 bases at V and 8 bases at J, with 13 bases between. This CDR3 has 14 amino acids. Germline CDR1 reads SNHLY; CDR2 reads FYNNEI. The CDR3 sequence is CASSERWTADIQYF. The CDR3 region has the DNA TGTGCCAGCAGTGAACGGTGGACAGCTGACATTCAGTACTTC.

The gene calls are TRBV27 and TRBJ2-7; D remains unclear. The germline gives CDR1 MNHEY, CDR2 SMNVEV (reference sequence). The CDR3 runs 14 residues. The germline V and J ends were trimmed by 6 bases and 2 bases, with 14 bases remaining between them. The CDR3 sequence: CASRYDTNAYEQYF. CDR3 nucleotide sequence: TGTGCCAGCAGATATGACACGAATGCCTACGAGCAGTACTTC.

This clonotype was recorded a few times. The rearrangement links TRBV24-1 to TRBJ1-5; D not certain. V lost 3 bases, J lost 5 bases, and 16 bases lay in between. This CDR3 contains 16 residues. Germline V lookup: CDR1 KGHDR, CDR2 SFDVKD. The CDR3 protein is CATSDRTGPSHQPQHF. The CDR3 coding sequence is TGTGCCACCAGTGATCGGACCGGCCCAAGCCATCAGCCCCAGCATTTT.

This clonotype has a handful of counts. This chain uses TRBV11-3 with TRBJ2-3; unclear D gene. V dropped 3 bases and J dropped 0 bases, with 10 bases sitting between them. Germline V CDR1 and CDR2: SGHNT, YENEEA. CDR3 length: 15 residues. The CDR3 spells CASSFRIGSTDTQYF. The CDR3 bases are TGTGCCAGCAGCTTTCGTATTGGGAGCACAGATACGCAGTATTTT.

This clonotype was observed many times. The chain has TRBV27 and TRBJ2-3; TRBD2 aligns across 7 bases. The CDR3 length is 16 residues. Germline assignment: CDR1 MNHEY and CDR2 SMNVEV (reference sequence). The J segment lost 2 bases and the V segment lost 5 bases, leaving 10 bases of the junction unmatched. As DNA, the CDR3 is TGTGCCAGCAGTCTTAATGGGGGGGGGTACACAGATACGCAGTATTTT. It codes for CASSLNGGGYTDTQYF.

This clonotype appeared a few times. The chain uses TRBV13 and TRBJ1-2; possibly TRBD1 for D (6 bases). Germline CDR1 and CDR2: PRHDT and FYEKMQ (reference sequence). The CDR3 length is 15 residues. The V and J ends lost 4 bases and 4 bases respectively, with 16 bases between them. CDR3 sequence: CASSYKTGTGYGYTF. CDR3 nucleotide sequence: TGTGCCAGCAGCTACAAAACAGGGACGGGCTATGGCTACACCTTC. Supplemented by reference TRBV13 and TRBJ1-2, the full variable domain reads AAGVIQSPRHLIKEKRETATLKCYPIPRHDTVYWYQQGPGQDPQFLISFYEKMQSDKGSIPDRFSAQQFSDYHSELNMSSLELGDSALYFCASSYKTGTGYGYTFGSGTRLTVV.